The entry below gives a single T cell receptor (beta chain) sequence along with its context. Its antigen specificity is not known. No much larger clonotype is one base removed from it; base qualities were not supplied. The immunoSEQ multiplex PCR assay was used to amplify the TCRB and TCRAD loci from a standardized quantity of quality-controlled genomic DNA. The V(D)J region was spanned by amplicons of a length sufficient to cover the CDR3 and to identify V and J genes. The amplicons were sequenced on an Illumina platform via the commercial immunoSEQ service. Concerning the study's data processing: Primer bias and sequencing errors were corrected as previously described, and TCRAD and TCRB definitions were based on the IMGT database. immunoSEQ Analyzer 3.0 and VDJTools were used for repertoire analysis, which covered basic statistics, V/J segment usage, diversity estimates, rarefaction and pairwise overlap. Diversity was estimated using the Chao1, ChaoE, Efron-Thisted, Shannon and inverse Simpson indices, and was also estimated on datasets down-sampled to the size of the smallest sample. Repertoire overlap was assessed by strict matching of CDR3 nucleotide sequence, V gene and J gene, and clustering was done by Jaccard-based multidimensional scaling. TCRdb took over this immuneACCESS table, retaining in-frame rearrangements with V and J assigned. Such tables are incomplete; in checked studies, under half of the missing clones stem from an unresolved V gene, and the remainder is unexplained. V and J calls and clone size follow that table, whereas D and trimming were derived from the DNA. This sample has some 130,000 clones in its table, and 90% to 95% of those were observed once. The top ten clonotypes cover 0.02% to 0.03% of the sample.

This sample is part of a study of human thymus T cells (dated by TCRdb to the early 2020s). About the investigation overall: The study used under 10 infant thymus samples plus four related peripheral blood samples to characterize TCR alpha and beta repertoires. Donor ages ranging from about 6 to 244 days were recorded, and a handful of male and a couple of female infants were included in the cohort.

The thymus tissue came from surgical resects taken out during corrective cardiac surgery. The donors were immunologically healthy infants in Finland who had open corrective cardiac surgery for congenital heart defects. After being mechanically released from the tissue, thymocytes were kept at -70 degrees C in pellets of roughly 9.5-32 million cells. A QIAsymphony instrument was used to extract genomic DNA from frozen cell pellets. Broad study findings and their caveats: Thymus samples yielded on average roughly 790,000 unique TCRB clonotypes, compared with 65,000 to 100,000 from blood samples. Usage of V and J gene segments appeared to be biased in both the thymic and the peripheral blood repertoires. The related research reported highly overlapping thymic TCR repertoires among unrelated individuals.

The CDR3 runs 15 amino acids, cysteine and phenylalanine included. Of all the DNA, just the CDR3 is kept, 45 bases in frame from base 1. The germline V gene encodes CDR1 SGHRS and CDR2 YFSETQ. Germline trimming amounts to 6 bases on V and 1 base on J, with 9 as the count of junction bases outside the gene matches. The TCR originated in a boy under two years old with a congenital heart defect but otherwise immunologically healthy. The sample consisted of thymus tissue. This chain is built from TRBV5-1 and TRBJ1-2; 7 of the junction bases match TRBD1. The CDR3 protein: CASTKSGGCNYGYTF. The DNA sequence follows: TGCGCCAGCACCAAGTCAGGGGGATGTAACTATGGCTACACCTTC.